This T cell receptor beta chain was identified during a study of glioma-infiltrating T cells after dendritic cell vaccination. Whole-study context: Glioblastoma patients came from Phase I and II dendritic cell vaccination trials. Autologous tumor lysate-pulsed dendritic cell vaccination was given between the early 2000s and the early 2010s. The vaccine used monocyte-derived dendritic cells pulsed overnight with autologous tumor lysate.

Repertoires were generated with immunoSEQ multiplex PCR, while TCRdb's copy carries only in-frame clones and drops some. The sample consists of about 76,000 clones, roughly 84% of them appearing once. Time point given: after dendritic cell vaccination, including at tumor progression/relapse. The CDR3 is 15 amino acids. The V and J ends lost 4 bases and 0 bases respectively, with 14 bases between them. Germline V gene data show CDR1 as SGDLS and CDR2 as YYNGEE. J is TRBJ2-7 and V is TRBV9, with D possibly matching TRBD2 (6 bases). The specimen comprised blood, sampled after dendritic cell vaccination. This sequence was found in a human donor with glioblastoma. CDR3 amino acids: CASSPLSSDSYEQYF. The CDR3 coding sequence is TGTGCCAGCAGCCCCCTTTCTAGCGACTCCTACGAGCAGTACTTC.